Shown below are 29 T cell receptor beta chains from a single sample sequenced in a study of blood T cell repertoires in COVID-19. Some clones are missing from TCRdb's copy, which holds only in-frame ones; the method was immunoSEQ multiplex PCR. Of about 110,000 clones in the sample, 75% to 90% were seen once. What was sequenced was peripheral blood. The receptors here all came from a human donor in a cohort sampled during active COVID-19.

This clone was detected a few times. The chain is built from TRBV11-2 and TRBJ2-1; D uncertain. This CDR3 contains 14 residues. Germline lookup yields CDR1 SGHAT and CDR2 FQNNGV. V was cut by 3 bases and J by 4 bases, with 10 bases left in between. The CDR3 region is CASSLLQNYNEQFF. The CDR3 nucleotides are TGTGCCAGCAGCTTGTTACAGAATTACAATGAGCAGTTCTTC. The variable domain in full, with the rest retrieved from reference TRBV11-2 and TRBJ2-1, is EAGVAQSPRYKIIEKRQSVAFWCNPISGHATLYWYQQILGQGPKLLIQFQNNGVVDDSQLPKDRFSAERLKGVDSTLKIQPAKLEDSAVYLCASSLLQNYNEQFFGPGTRLTVL.

The V gene is TRBV5-1, the J gene TRBJ2-7, with D possibly TRBD1 on 5 matching bases. Trimming left V 5 bases short and J 7 bases short, with 22 bases between. CDR1 and CDR2 from the germline V gene are SGHRS and YFSETQ. The CDR3 length is 15 residues. The CDR3 loop reads CASSQLDSPLWEQYF. The CDR3 coding sequence is TGCGCCAGCAGTCAGCTCGACAGCCCACTTTGGGAGCAGTACTTC.

The V and J genes are TRBV12-5 and TRBJ1-5; D is undetermined. There are 16 residues in the CDR3. Germline CDR1 LGHNT, CDR2 FRNRAP. With 2 bases removed from V and 4 bases from J, the gap between germline ends came to 15 bases. The CDR3 DNA follows: TGTGCTAGTGGTTTGCTCCCGGGAGGGCGAAATCAGCCCCAGCATTTT. Its translation: CASGLLPGGRNQPQHF.

The V call is TRBV7-3, the J call TRBJ2-3; the D is unclear. The CDR3 loop spans 14 amino acids. The V end lost 1 base, the J end lost 1 base, and 6 bases lay between the germline ends. The germline gives CDR1 SGHTA, CDR2 FQGTGA. The CDR3 DNA sequence: TGTGCCAGCAGCTTAAGTGGAGGCACAGATACGCAGTATTTT. Translation gives CASSLSGGTDTQYF.

This clone was seen a few times. The rearrangement uses TRBV2 and TRBJ2-6; weak D call: TRBD1 (6 bases). With 3 bases removed from V and 0 bases from J, the gap between germline ends came to 18 bases. The length of the CDR3 is 19 residues. The germline V gene encodes CDR1 SNHLY and CDR2 FYNNEI. This CDR3 reads CASSERLGGFTSGANVLTF. The CDR3 DNA reads TGTGCCAGCAGTGAGAGGTTAGGGGGTTTCACCTCTGGGGCCAACGTCCTGACTTTC.

The V call is TRBV11-2, the J call TRBJ1-2; D not resolved. CDR1 and CDR2 from the germline V gene are SGHAT and FQNNGV. This CDR3 is 15 amino acids long. The V gene lost 6 bases and the J gene lost 0 bases, with 14 bases spanning the gap. The CDR3 region is CASRSSRLANYGYTF. In nucleotides, the CDR3 is TGTGCCAGCAGGTCCTCACGACTAGCTAACTATGGCTACACCTTC.

V and J are TRBV5-1 and TRBJ2-2, with no clear D. The CDR3 is 15 amino acids. V was pared by 3 bases and J by 9 bases, with 18 bases between. CDR1 is SGHRS and CDR2 is YFSETQ in the germline V gene. The CDR3 loop is CASSSSPIENRELFF. Written as DNA, the CDR3 is TGCGCCAGCAGCTCGAGTCCGATCGAGAATCGGGAGCTGTTTTTT. Using reference TRBV5-1 and TRBJ2-2 for the parts outside the CDR3, the full variable domain is KAGVTQTPRYLIKTRGQQVTLSCSPISGHRSVSWYQQTPGQGLQFLFEYFSETQRNKGNFPGRFSGRQFSNSRSEMNVSTLELGDSALYLCASSSSPIENRELFFGEGSRLTVL.

This clone came up once. The rearrangement links TRBV10-1 to TRBJ2-1, with 7 bases lining up with TRBD2. This CDR3 region has 14 residues. From germline, CDR1 is WNHNN and CDR2 SYGVQD (reference sequence). V gave up 0 bases and J gave up 7 bases; unmatched junction bases: 3. CDR3 amino acids: CASSESSGRNEQFF. The CDR3, as DNA: TGCGCCAGCAGTGAGTCGTCCGGGAGGAATGAGCAGTTCTTC.

This clone was seen repeatedly, ten times or more. This rearrangement joins TRBV10-3 to TRBJ2-7; D may be TRBD1 (6 bases). CDR3 length: 14 amino acids. Germline values: CDR1 ENHRY, CDR2 SYGVKD. V lost 7 bases to trimming and J lost 1 base, with 14 bases between them. The CDR3 is CAITPRDKSYEQYF. The DNA of the CDR3 is TGTGCCATCACCCCCCGGGACAAATCCTACGAGCAGTACTTC.

CDR3 DNA sequence: TGCAGCGTTGAAGGGACTAGCGGGGGTTTTGAGCAGTTCTTC. Protein sequence: CSVEGTSGGFEQFF. V is TRBV29-1 and J is TRBJ2-1; 13 bases map to TRBD2. V trimming: 1 base; J trimming: 9 bases; junction bases outside the gene matches: 3. Germline V gene data show CDR1 as SQVTM and CDR2 as ANQGSEA. The CDR3 spans 14 residues.

The chain uses TRBV7-9 and TRBJ2-7, with 11 bases matching TRBD1. The germline V gene encodes CDR1 SEHNR and CDR2 FQNEAQ (reference sequence). CDR3 length equals 15 residues. The V segment lost 5 bases and the J segment 2 bases; nucleotides outside the gene matches: 5. The CDR3 loop is CASSPWTGGTYEQYF. The CDR3 nucleotides read TGTGCCAGCAGCCCGTGGACAGGGGGCACCTACGAGCAGTACTTC.

The V and J genes are TRBV5-1 and TRBJ2-7; TRBD2 matches at 11 bases. The V gene end was trimmed by 0 bases and the J gene end by 2 bases; junction bases not matched to a gene: 4. Germline CDR1 and CDR2: SGHRS and YFSETQ. There are 16 residues in the CDR3. Here the CDR3 reads CASSLDTSGGTYEQYF. CDR3 DNA: TGCGCCAGCAGCTTGGATACTAGCGGGGGAACCTACGAGCAGTACTTC.

The CDR3 DNA reads as TGTGCCAGCGGAGCTAGCGGGGGGATAAAAGAGACCCAGTACTTC. Encoded protein: CASGASGGIKETQYF. V is TRBV6-5 and J is TRBJ2-5; TRBD2 matches at 11 bases. V shed 8 bases and J 3 bases; nucleotides not matched to a gene: 8. The CDR3 spans 15 residues. Germline V gene data show CDR1 as MNHEY and CDR2 as SVGAGI.

The V and J genes are TRBV14 and TRBJ1-3; possibly TRBD1 for D (6 bases). The CDR3 has 14 amino acids. Germline CDR1 SGHDN, CDR2 FVKESK. V dropped 2 bases and J dropped 4 bases, with 9 bases sitting between them. CDR3 coding DNA: TGTGCCAGCAGCCAATCAGGGGTCGGAAACACCATATATTTT. It specifies CASSQSGVGNTIYF. The full variable domain, its missing parts supplied by reference TRBV14 and TRBJ1-3, is EAGVTQFPSHSVIEKGQTVTLRCDPISGHDNLYWYRRVMGKEIKFLLHFVKESKQDESGMPNNRFLAERTGGTYSTLKVQPAELEDSGVYFCASSQSGVGNTIYFGEGSWLTVV.

This rearrangement joins TRBV11-2 to TRBJ1-1, with D tentatively TRBD1 (5 bases). Trimming removed 6 bases at V and 1 base at J, with 24 bases between. Germline CDR1 and CDR2: SGHAT and FQNNGV. CDR3 length: 18 residues. CDR3 sequence (DNA): TGTGCCAGCAGTTCCCCGCCCTGGGGGGTTGAGGGGAACACTGAAGCTTTCTTT. Encoded protein: CASSSPPWGVEGNTEAFF.

This chain links TRBV12-3 or TRBV12-4 with TRBJ2-7; D is unclear. Trimming removed 6 bases from V and 3 bases from J, with 6 bases in between. This CDR3 region has 11 residues. DNA for the CDR3: TGTGCCAGCAGCAACAGCTACGAGCAGTACTTC. This codes for CASSNSYEQYF.

In its sample, this clone was seen once. The chain links TRBV6-5 to TRBJ1-3; weak D call: TRBD1 (5 bases). The germline V gene has CDR1 MNHEY and CDR2 SVGAGI. This CDR3 is built from 15 residues. Trimming pared 1 base from V and 0 bases from J, leaving 7 bases between. The CDR3: CASSYFQGSGNTIYF. CDR3 in DNA: TGTGCCAGCAGTTACTTCCAGGGCTCTGGAAACACCATATATTTT.

The genes are TRBV28 and TRBJ2-1; weak D call: TRBD2 (6 bases). CDR1 is MDHEN, CDR2 SYDVKM, per germline. V gave up 2 bases and J gave up 7 bases, with 9 bases separating them. This CDR3 region has 13 residues. As DNA, the CDR3 is TGTGCCAGCAGTTTAGTCGGGGGAAATGAGCAGTTCTTC. Translating gives CASSLVGGNEQFF.

J is TRBJ1-5 and V is TRBV28; a possible D gene is TRBD1 (5 bases). This CDR3 contains 13 residues. From germline, CDR1 is MDHEN and CDR2 SYDVKM. With 8 bases removed from V and 4 bases from J, the gap between germline ends came to 12 bases. In nucleotides, the CDR3 is TGTGCCAGCTGGATGGGGGGTAATCAGCCCCAGCATTTT. It is translated as CASWMGGNQPQHF.

This chain joins TRBV5-6 and TRBJ2-7, with D maybe TRBD2 (6 bases). Germline V gene sequence: CDR1 SGHDT, CDR2 YYEEEE. The V and J ends lost 1 base and 4 bases respectively, with 18 bases between them. CDR3 length equals 16 residues. CDR3 in amino acids: CASSLWGEPERYEQYF. In DNA form, the CDR3 reads TGTGCCAGCAGCTTGTGGGGGGAGCCTGAGCGGTACGAGCAGTACTTC.

The gene calls are TRBV29-1 and TRBJ1-2, with TRBD1 identical over 10 bases. V was clipped by 4 bases and J by 8 bases; unmatched bases: 4. Germline V gene sequence: CDR1 SQVTM, CDR2 ANQGSEA. This CDR3 region has 12 residues. The CDR3 is CSVGDRGMGYTF. The DNA of the CDR3 is TGCAGCGTTGGGGACAGGGGTATGGGCTACACCTTC.

The chain is built from TRBV4-3 and TRBJ2-7, with D possibly being TRBD1 (8 bases). The CDR3 loop spans 16 amino acids. V was cut by 0 bases and J by 3 bases, with 15 bases left in between. Germline V gene sequence: CDR1 LGHNA, CDR2 YSLEER. The CDR3 is CASSQDAGGGSYEQYF. Here the CDR3 DNA reads TGCGCCAGCAGCCAAGACGCAGGGGGCGGGAGCTACGAGCAGTACTTC.

V usage is TRBV30 and J usage is TRBJ2-7; D remains ambiguous. Trimming left V 1 base short and J 4 bases short, with 11 bases between. CDR1 is GTSNPN and CDR2 is SVGIG in the germline V gene (reference sequence). CDR3 size: 13 residues. CDR3 loop: CAWSGGVGYEQYF. The CDR3 nucleotides read TGTGCCTGGAGTGGTGGAGTTGGTTACGAGCAGTACTTC.

V gene TRBV5-6 combines with J gene TRBJ2-6; 10 bases agree with TRBD1. V shed 4 bases and J 4 bases; nucleotides not matched to a gene: 14. Germline assignment: CDR1 SGHDT and CDR2 YYEEEE. The CDR3 totals 19 residues. Written as DNA, the CDR3 is TGTGCCAGCAGCCTTATTGGACAGGGGGGAACTCTCGGGGCCAACGTCCTGACTTTC. The encoded protein is CASSLIGQGGTLGANVLTF.

The chain is built from TRBV7-2 and TRBJ1-2; 9 positions match TRBD1. In germline, CDR1 is SGHTA, CDR2 FQGNSA. CDR3 length: 14 residues. With V trimmed by 5 bases and J by 9 bases, 10 bases remained unmatched. DNA for the CDR3: TGTGCCAGCAGCCAGGGACAGGGAACCGAGCGCTACACCTTC. It codes for CASSQGQGTERYTF.

This clone has just a few counts. The chain combines TRBV12-5 with TRBJ1-1; 7 positions agree with TRBD1. With 6 bases clipped from V and 8 bases from J, the junction kept 6 bases outside the gene matches. Germline loops: CDR1 LGHNT, CDR2 FRNRAP. This CDR3 is 12 amino acids long. Here the CDR3 DNA reads TGTGCTAGTGGACAGGGGATAGGGGAAGCTTTCTTT. Protein sequence: CASGQGIGEAFF.

This chain connects TRBV6-5 to TRBJ2-7, with a tentative D call TRBD1 (5 bases). V was shortened by 3 bases and J by 2 bases, with 14 bases between the two germline ends. Per germline, CDR1 MNHEY and CDR2 SVGAGI. This CDR3 spans 15 amino acids. Here the CDR3 reads CASSYTFDSPYEQYF. For the CDR3, the DNA is TGTGCCAGCAGTTATACGTTCGACAGCCCCTACGAGCAGTACTTC.

The V call is TRBV3-1 (or the pseudogene TRBV3-2), the J call TRBJ2-7, with 10 positions matching TRBD1. Germline values: CDR1 LGHDT, CDR2 YNNKEL (reference sequence). CDR3 length equals 15 residues. Losses at the gene ends were 6 bases for V and 1 base for J; bases not matched to a gene: 6. The CDR3 sequence is CASSRSGQGSYEQYF. CDR3 nucleotide sequence: TGTGCCAGCAGTCGGTCGGGACAGGGGTCCTACGAGCAGTACTTC.

The chain links TRBV14 to TRBJ1-6; 10 nucleotides agree with TRBD1. The CDR3 covers 15 residues. With V trimmed by 4 bases and J by 7 bases, 4 bases remained unmatched. Per germline, CDR1 SGHDN and CDR2 FVKESK. Written as DNA, the CDR3 is TGTGCCAGCAGCCCGGGGACAGGGGTAAATTCACCCCTCCACTTT. Its protein is CASSPGTGVNSPLHF.